This passage covers 8 T cell receptor beta chains from one sample sequenced in a study of cytomegalovirus exposure and HLA in healthy donors. PCR amplification relied on 60 Vbeta primers (plus 13 Jbeta primers). Produced via immunoSEQ multiplex PCR; TCRdb's table is partial and in-frame only. The sample consists of about 240,000 clones, around 78% of them appearing once. Sequenced material: PBMCs. The receptor set was obtained from a boy aged 5-17 years in good health and CMV-seronegative.

The chain couples TRBV11-1 to TRBJ2-5, with 13 positions matching TRBD2. V shed 8 bases and J 5 bases; nucleotides not matched to a gene: 8. The CDR3 contains 15 residues. CDR1 SGHAT and CDR2 FQDESV come from the germline V gene (reference sequence). Written as DNA, the CDR3 is TGTGCCAGCTCCCTACTAGCGGGAGGGGACGAGACCCAGTACTTC. The encoded protein is CASSLLAGGDETQYF.

The rearrangement joins TRBV5-6 to TRBJ2-3, with D perhaps TRBD2 (5 bases). Trimming pared 2 bases from V and 6 bases from J, leaving 10 bases between. CDR1 SGHDT and CDR2 YYEEEE come from the germline V gene. This CDR3 contains 13 residues. This chain's CDR3 is CASSFGLGDTQYF. The CDR3 nucleotides are TGTGCCAGCAGCTTTGGACTTGGTGATACGCAGTATTTT.

V gene TRBV5-8 combines with J gene TRBJ1-5, with D perhaps matching TRBD1 (5 bases). CDR1 is SGHTS, CDR2 YDEGEE, per germline. Trimming pared 4 bases from V and 6 bases from J, leaving 17 bases between. The CDR3 runs 15 residues. The DNA of the CDR3 is TGTGCCAGCAGCCCAAGGGGAGGGGTTGGTCAGCCCCAGCATTTT. Its translation: CASSPRGGVGQPQHF.

This clone has a handful of counts. The chain links TRBV5-4 to TRBJ1-1; no reliable D call. V lost 0 bases to trimming and J lost 2 bases, with 11 bases between them. This CDR3 spans 15 amino acids. Germline CDR1 reads SGHNT; CDR2 reads YYREEE (reference sequence). CDR3 loop: CASSLGVRGNTEAFF. CDR3 nucleotide sequence: TGTGCCAGCAGCTTGGGAGTCCGGGGAAACACTGAAGCTTTCTTT.

The chain recombines TRBV5-4 with TRBJ2-3, with TRBD2 as a possible D gene (7 bases). The CDR3 spans 16 residues. The ends were cut back, 2 bases at V and 4 bases at J, with 17 bases in the middle. From germline, CDR1 is SGHNT and CDR2 YYREEE (reference sequence). The CDR3 DNA follows: TGTGCCAGCAGCTTAGGAGGGGGGGCTTTGCCAGATACGCAGTATTTT. This sequence encodes CASSLGGGALPDTQYF. Full variable domain (rest looked up from reference TRBV5-4 and TRBJ2-3): ETGVTQSPTHLIKTRGQQVTLRCSSQSGHNTVSWYQQALGQGPQFIFQYYREEENGRGNFPPRFSGLQFPNYSSELNVNALELDDSALYLCASSLGGGALPDTQYFGPGTRLTVL.

V gene TRBV5-1 combines with J gene TRBJ2-1, with 7 bases lining up with TRBD2. V lost 6 bases and J lost 7; bases outside the gene matches: 10. The germline V gene has CDR1 SGHRS and CDR2 YFSETQ. The CDR3 runs to 14 residues. In nucleotides, the CDR3 is TGCGCCAGCAAGGAGGGAGGGATAAAGAATGAGCAGTTCTTC. This codes for CASKEGGIKNEQFF.

The chain is built from TRBV10-1 and TRBJ1-6; D is perhaps TRBD1 (5 bases). Germline V gene data show CDR1 as WNHNN and CDR2 as SYGVQD (reference sequence). CDR3 length: 13 residues. V gave up 2 bases and J gave up 8 bases, with 7 bases separating them. The CDR3 spells CASSEGRDSPLHF. CDR3 nucleotides: TGCGCCAGCAGTGAGGGCAGGGATTCACCCCTCCACTTT.

This chain links TRBV29-1 with TRBJ1-4, with 7 positions matching TRBD1. Unmatched junction bases numbered 10, after V lost 8 bases and J lost 7 bases. Germline assignment: CDR1 SQVTM and CDR2 ANQGSEA. This CDR3 spans 13 amino acids. CDR3 loop: CSPAVTGCEKLFF. The DNA for the CDR3 is TGCAGCCCTGCCGTGACAGGGTGTGAAAAACTGTTTTTT.